The entry below describes one T cell receptor beta chain. This entry belongs to a study of T cell changes during pregnancy in multiple sclerosis. This CDR3 spans 14 amino acids. Germline V gene data show CDR1 as SNHLY and CDR2 as FYNNEI. V was clipped by 8 bases and J by 2 bases, with 16 bases between them. This table comes from immunoSEQ multiplex PCR, and its TCRdb copy is limited to in-frame clones, with some not included. The data show tens of thousands of clones, roughly 90% seen once. This specimen was peripheral blood, taken after pregnancy. This clonotype was sampled from a female donor in good health, enrolled as a control in a pregnancy study. The genes are TRBV2 and TRBJ2-7; tentatively, D is TRBD2 (5 bases). In nucleotides, the CDR3 is TGTGCCAGCCAGTCTGTTGGACTCCCCTACGAGCAGTACTTC. It translates to CASQSVGLPYEQYF.